This entry is about one T cell receptor beta chain. No antigen is known for it. The data were taken from a study of long-term antiretroviral therapy in people with HIV. The ends lost 4 bases at V and 4 bases at J; junction bases unmatched: 12. Germline V lookup: CDR1 GTSNPN, CDR2 SVGIG (reference sequence). The CDR3 length is 15 residues. Study-level points and caveats: All blood samples came from the years 2004 to 2017, possibly under older ART regimens.

This was the immunoSEQ v3.0 assay at survey level. Assay used: immunoSEQ multiplex PCR; TCRdb lists only in-frame clones, some missing. The sample holds 22,000 or so clones, 84% seen once. The gene calls are TRBV30 and TRBJ2-5; 7 nucleotides match TRBD2. This sequence was found in a young man with HIV. Sequenced here: unsorted PBMCs, sampled about 5.7 years after starting antiretroviral therapy. Here the CDR3 reads CAWMPAGLQGETQYF. In DNA form, the CDR3 reads TGTGCCTGGATGCCAGCGGGGCTACAAGGAGAGACCCAGTACTTC.